The next 3 T cell receptor beta chains were all read from a single sample in a study of patients and donors after allogeneic stem cell transplantation. TCRdb independently ran MiXCR on the RT-PCR reads; one entry per CDR3 protein. The table records around 25,000 distinct CDR3 sequences, 35% to 45% of them present only once. The sample consisted of blood, either unsorted or a sorted T cell fraction (not recorded which). The source of these receptors is a human donor who was either an allogeneic HSCT recipient or a stem cell or donor lymphocyte infusion donor (not recorded which). It is not recorded whose cells these are; they may come from a transplant donor.

By frequency in the sample, this clonotype is large. The chain recombines TRBV11-2 with TRBJ1-5; a possible D gene is TRBD1 (5 bases). There are 16 residues in the CDR3. The germline CDR1 and CDR2 sequences are SGHAT and FQNNGV. Trimming removed 3 bases at V and 4 bases at J, with 16 bases between. CDR3 bases: TGTGCCAGCAGCTTGGGAGTCGGGGCCACTAATCAGCCCCAGCATTTT. As protein: CASSLGVGATNQPQHF.

This sequence joins TRBV18 and TRBJ1-2; possible D gene TRBD1, 5 bases. This CDR3 has 13 residues. CDR1 and CDR2 (germline): KGHSH, LQKENI. The V end lost 2 bases, the J end lost 8 bases, and 12 bases lay between the germline ends. As DNA, the CDR3 is TGTGCCAGCTCACCATCTGCGGGGCCCGGCTACACCTTC. Protein product: CASSPSAGPGYTF.

The CDR3 reads CASSEWRVKGAEAFF. CDR3 DNA sequence: TGTGCCAGCAGTGAGTGGAGGGTTAAAGGCGCTGAAGCTTTCTTT. The V call is TRBV6-4, the J call TRBJ1-1; unclear D gene. Germline CDR1 reads MRHNA; CDR2 reads SNTAGT. The CDR3 has 15 amino acids. V lost 3 bases to trimming and J lost 6 bases, with 17 bases between them.